This T cell receptor (beta chain) was captured by sequencing in a study of tumor-infiltrating lymphocytes in primary liver carcinoma. TCR beta cDNA was prepared out of approximately 470 ng total RNA by means of a constant-region primer. Nested multiplex PCR, run for three rounds with slightly modified ARM-PCR, yielded TCR beta libraries. A C-beta reverse primer and TRBV1-TRBV30 forward primers served in each of the first two PCR rounds, at ten to eleven cycles apiece. TCRdb itself ran the multiplex PCR reads through MiXCR, one entry per CDR3 protein. The sample has approximately 330,000 distinct CDR3 sequences, 65% seen once; the top ten hold 6.5%. The germline CDR1 and CDR2 sequences are SGHNT and YYREEE (reference sequence). This CDR3 region has 15 residues. V dropped 6 bases and J dropped 4 bases, with 19 bases sitting between them. Germline DNA was also extracted, with blood RNA taken from unsorted whole blood.

V usage is TRBV5-4 and J usage is TRBJ1-2, with D uncertain. The specimen was peripheral blood. This TCR derives from a man between 40 and 49 years old with primary liver carcinoma and hepatitis B virus infection. CDR3 amino acids: CASNLVGREVYGYTF. The CDR3 DNA follows: TGTGCCAGCAACTTAGTGGGAAGGGAAGTCTATGGCTACACCTTC. The full variable domain, completed using reference TRBV5-4 and TRBJ1-2, is ETGVTQSPTHLIKTRGQQVTLRCSSQSGHNTVSWYQQALGQGPQFIFQYYREEENGRGNFPPRFSGLQFPNYSSELNVNALELDDSALYLCASNLVGREVYGYTFGSGTRLTVV.